A single sample is the source of the 21 T cell receptor beta chains below, sequenced in a study of blood T cell repertoires in COVID-19. The table came from immunoSEQ multiplex PCR; TCRdb's copy has only in-frame clones and leaves some out. Here the sample spans hundreds of thousands of clones, more than 80% being singletons. Input material: PBMCs or T cells enriched from blood (not recorded which). The receptors derive from a man aged 25 to 40 who had recovered from COVID-19.

This clone occurred many times. The chain uses TRBV19 and TRBJ1-5; 7 bases fit TRBD1. V lost 5 bases to trimming and J lost 2 bases; unmatched junction nucleotides: 6. Germline values: CDR1 LNHDA, CDR2 SQIVND (reference sequence). This CDR3 is 15 amino acids long. This chain's CDR3 is CASSLHRGGNQPQHF. For the CDR3, the DNA is TGTGCCAGTAGTTTACACAGGGGAGGCAATCAGCCCCAGCATTTT. The full variable domain, with the rest looked up from reference TRBV19 and TRBJ1-5, is DGGITQSPKYLFRKEGQNVTLSCEQNLNHDAMYWYRQDPGQGLRLIYYSQIVNDFQKGDIAEGYSVSREKKESFPLTVTSAQKNPTAFYLCASSLHRGGNQPQHFGDGTRLSIL.

This clone has a single count. The gene calls are TRBV15 and TRBJ2-3, with 8 positions matching TRBD1. CDR1 is LNHNV and CDR2 is YYDKDF in the germline V gene (reference sequence). CDR3 length equals 15 residues. The trim removed 0 bases at V and 4 bases at J, leaving 3 bases unmatched. The CDR3 DNA follows: TGTGCCACCAGCAGAGATGTGGGACAGGCAGATACGCAGTATTTT. Protein product: CATSRDVGQADTQYF.

Here the CDR3 reads CASSSDSGQGAYEQYF. CDR3 in DNA: TGTGCCAGCAGCTCGGATTCGGGACAGGGGGCATATGAGCAGTACTTC. The rearrangement uses TRBV5-4 and TRBJ2-7, with 12 bases fitting TRBD1. V lost 3 bases and J lost 7; bases outside the gene matches: 11. There are 16 residues in the CDR3. The germline gives CDR1 SGHNT, CDR2 YYREEE (reference sequence).

This chain joins TRBV12-1 and TRBJ2-7; the D call in the table, TRBD1, was not verified against the DNA. TRBV12-1 is classified as a pseudogene. The length of the CDR3 is 15 residues. The CDR3 DNA is TGTGCCAGCAGCTGCCGGGACAGGGCGTTTTACGAGCAGTACTTC. This translates into CASSCRDRAFYEQYF.

The chain links TRBV2 to TRBJ1-1; no clear D. V was shortened by 8 bases and J by 2 bases, with 9 bases between the two germline ends. Germline lookup yields CDR1 SNHLY and CDR2 FYNNEI. This CDR3 spans 12 amino acids. The chain's CDR3 is CASEGPNTEAFF. CDR3 DNA sequence: TGTGCCAGCGAGGGTCCAAACACTGAAGCTTTCTTT.

The chain recombines TRBV5-1 with TRBJ2-3, with D possibly being TRBD1 (6 bases). The CDR3 has 15 amino acids. With 4 bases removed from V and 4 bases from J, the gap between germline ends came to 16 bases. CDR1 SGHRS and CDR2 YFSETQ come from the germline V gene. CDR3 residues: CASSTDFTGSDTQYF. The DNA for the CDR3 is TGCGCCAGCAGCACCGATTTCACAGGGTCAGATACGCAGTATTTT.

The rearrangement joins TRBV11-2 to TRBJ2-2, with D hard to call. Germline loops: CDR1 SGHAT, CDR2 FQNNGV. The CDR3 runs 13 residues. With 1 base removed from V and 6 bases from J, the gap between germline ends came to 6 bases. CDR3 nucleotides: TGTGCCAGCAGCTTAGGGTGGCCCGGGGAGCTGTTTTTT. Its protein product is CASSLGWPGELFF.

This clone was observed a single time. The chain employs TRBV27 and TRBJ2-7; tentatively, D is TRBD1 (6 bases). This CDR3 comprises 15 residues. Trimming pared 6 bases from V and 2 bases from J, leaving 17 bases between. Germline CDR1 MNHEY, CDR2 SMNVEV (reference sequence). The CDR3 DNA sequence: TGTGCCAGCAGCGACCAATCGCAGGGGACCTACGAGCAGTACTTC. It encodes CASSDQSQGTYEQYF.

V is TRBV7-9 and J is TRBJ2-1; tentatively, D is TRBD2 (5 bases). Germline CDR1 and CDR2: SEHNR and FQNEAQ (reference sequence). The CDR3 spans 17 residues. Deletions cut 6 bases from V and 0 bases from J, with 18 bases between. Written as DNA, the CDR3 is TGTGCCAGCAGGCCACGCACTCCGGGGAACTCCTACAATGAGCAGTTCTTC. It encodes CASRPRTPGNSYNEQFF.

V gene TRBV2 combines with J gene TRBJ1-2; TRBD1 matches at 10 bases. The germline gives CDR1 SNHLY, CDR2 FYNNEI. After removal of 6 bases from V and 8 bases from J, the junction contained 6 bases not matched to a gene. The CDR3 has 13 residues. Here the CDR3 reads CASSGGTGVGYTF. The CDR3 coding sequence is TGTGCCAGCAGCGGTGGGACAGGGGTCGGCTACACCTTC.

The genes are TRBV9 and TRBJ2-1, with TRBD2 matching 7 bases. The CDR3 spans 16 residues. Germline assignment: CDR1 SGDLS and CDR2 YYNGEE. V lost 3 bases, J lost 4 bases, and 10 bases stayed unmatched. The CDR3, as DNA: TGTGCCAGCAGCGCGCTTCCGGGGGGACCTTACAATGAGCAGTTCTTC. Encoded protein: CASSALPGGPYNEQFF.

The chain is built from TRBV5-1 and TRBJ2-1; D ambiguous. CDR3 size: 15 residues. Trimming shortened V by 0 bases and J by 0 bases, and 7 bases separated the two germline ends. CDR1 is SGHRS and CDR2 is YFSETQ in the germline V gene. CDR3 protein: CASSLGGNSYNEQFF. DNA for the CDR3: TGCGCCAGCAGCTTGGGAGGAAACTCCTACAATGAGCAGTTCTTC.

The chain links TRBV6-5 to TRBJ1-5, with D unclear. Trimming pared 8 bases from V and 0 bases from J, leaving 5 bases between. This CDR3 spans 12 amino acids. CDR1 is MNHEY, CDR2 SVGAGI, per germline. CDR3 nucleotide sequence: TGTGCCAGCGGGCGTAGCAATCAGCCCCAGCATTTT. This translates into CASGRSNQPQHF.

V is TRBV30 and J is TRBJ2-7; tentative D call: TRBD2 (6 bases). The germline V gene has CDR1 GTSNPN and CDR2 SVGIG (reference sequence). The ends were cut back, 2 bases at V and 1 base at J, with 9 bases in the middle. The CDR3 has 13 residues. The CDR3 coding sequence is TGTGCCTGGAGTAGCGGGTTTTCCTACGAGCAGTACTTC. As protein: CAWSSGFSYEQYF.

V is TRBV19 and J is TRBJ2-1; 11 bases agree with TRBD2. The CDR3 is made up of 15 amino acids. In germline, CDR1 is LNHDA, CDR2 SQIVND (reference sequence). V trimming: 2 bases; J trimming: 6 bases; junction bases outside the gene matches: 3. The CDR3 spells CASSILAGGSNEQFF. As DNA, the CDR3 is TGTGCCAGTAGTATACTAGCGGGGGGTAGCAATGAGCAGTTCTTC.

The chain is built from TRBV3-1 (or the pseudogene TRBV3-2) and TRBJ2-5; possible D gene TRBD2, 5 bases. Germline V CDR1 and CDR2: LGHDT, YNNKEL (reference sequence). The CDR3 covers 16 residues. Trimming cost V 0 bases and J 2 bases, with 13 bases left between them. This chain's CDR3 is CASSQDPSLGQETQYF. The CDR3 nucleotides read TGTGCCAGCAGCCAAGACCCTAGCTTGGGGCAAGAGACCCAGTACTTC.

As to this clone: In the same sample, other DNA sequences code for this CDR3. The CDR3 loop reads CASSQDLARTDTQYF. As DNA, the CDR3 is TGTGCCAGCAGCCAAGATCTGGCTCGCACAGATACGCAGTATTTT. V is TRBV3-1 (or the pseudogene TRBV3-2) and J is TRBJ2-3; D ambiguous. In germline, CDR1 is LGHDT, CDR2 YNNKEL (reference sequence). The ends were cut back, 0 bases at V and 1 base at J, with 8 bases in the middle. This CDR3 comprises 15 residues.

This chain links TRBV4-1 with TRBJ2-3; 7 bases map to TRBD1. Germline lookup yields CDR1 MGHRA and CDR2 YSYEKL. The CDR3 totals 14 residues. Trimming at V came to 5 bases and at J to 5 bases, leaving 7 bases not matched to a gene. The CDR3 nucleotides are TGCGCCAGCAGCGCAGACAGGGTGGTAGATACGCAGTATTTT. Its protein is CASSADRVVDTQYF.

J is TRBJ2-6 and V is TRBV19; tentatively, D is TRBD2 (5 bases). The CDR3 is made up of 19 amino acids. The ends were cut back, 1 base at V and 1 base at J, with 17 bases in the middle. CDR1 and CDR2 (germline): LNHDA, SQIVND (reference sequence). In DNA form, the CDR3 reads TGTGCCAGTAGTATAGTTCGGCCGAGGGCAGCGTCTGGGGCCAACGTCCTGACTTTC. It yields the protein CASSIVRPRAASGANVLTF.

The chain uses TRBV3-1 (or the pseudogene TRBV3-2) and TRBJ2-7; D uncertain. The CDR3 has 13 amino acids. CDR1 and CDR2 (germline): LGHDT, YNNKEL (reference sequence). V lost 4 bases and J 5 bases, leaving 12 bases between the germline ends. The chain's CDR3 is CASSPFKLHEQYF. The CDR3 DNA sequence: TGTGCCAGCAGCCCCTTTAAACTCCACGAGCAGTACTTC.

This rearrangement joins TRBV5-1 to TRBJ1-1; TRBD1 aligns across 10 bases. The CDR3 sequence is 15 residues long. V dropped 4 bases and J dropped 1; count of bases not matched to a gene: 4. In germline, CDR1 is SGHRS, CDR2 YFSETQ. The CDR3: CASSGGQGGNTEAFF. The CDR3 nucleotides read TGCGCCAGCAGCGGAGGACAGGGGGGGAACACTGAAGCTTTCTTT.